This TCR beta chain is from a study of blood T cells in healthy people across ages. The germline CDR1 and CDR2 sequences are SEHNR and FQNEAQ (reference sequence). The CDR3 sequence is 13 residues long. V shed 3 bases, J shed 13 bases, and the junction held 5 bases outside the gene matches. Drawn from each donor were ten milliliters of peripheral blood. In each sample, at least 7 million PBMCs were isolated. This clonotype was seen at least ten times. A sample-barcoded 5' primer and a J-beta primer mix were used in a second PCR of roughly 7 to 11 cycles. TCRdb re-derived calls from the 5' RACE reads in MiXCR, one entry per CDR3 protein. The sample shows roughly 1,700,000 distinct CDR3 sequences, approximately 28% of them seen only once.

This receptor was identified in a woman aged 30 to 39 in good health. Sequencing was done on a sample of blood. J is TRBJ2-4 and V is TRBV7-9, with 11 bases identical to TRBD2. CDR3 bases: TGTGCCAGCAGCTTTTCCGGACTAGCGGGCCAGTACTTC. This gives the protein CASSFSGLAGQYF.